The next 16 T cell receptor beta chains were all read from a single sample in a study of post-analysis software for immune sequencing data. Study results and limitations: Five or six TRBV segments were significantly more frequent in patients than in controls. TRBV5-6, TRBV5-1 and TRBV20-1 were among these segments.

Their target antigens are unknown. TCR beta cDNA libraries included unique molecular identifiers. In TCRdb, the PCR reads were re-called with MiXCR into one record per CDR3 protein. The table lists about 500,000 distinct CDR3 sequences, approximately 45% of them singletons. The sample taken for sequencing was blood. The receptors shown here come from a girl aged 10 to 17 with multiple sclerosis.

This sequence joins TRBV12-3 or TRBV12-4 and TRBJ1-5; TRBD1 matches at 8 bases. This CDR3 is 17 amino acids long. Germline trimming cut 2 bases from V and 4 bases from J; bases unmatched to any gene: 10. The CDR3 region is CASSLRRGWDRNQPQHF. The CDR3 nucleotides are TGTGCCAGCAGTTTAAGGCGAGGATGGGACAGGAATCAGCCCCAGCATTTT.

The CDR3 loop is CSAREGGSYEQYF. The CDR3 nucleotides are TGCAGTGCTAGAGAGGGCGGATCCTACGAGCAGTACTTC. This chain links TRBV20-1 with TRBJ2-7; no reliable D call. The germline V gene encodes CDR1 DFQATT and CDR2 SNEGSKA (reference sequence). V gave up 0 bases and J gave up 1 base, with 7 bases separating them. The CDR3 has 13 amino acids.

V and J are TRBV5-1 and TRBJ2-5, with TRBD1 identical over 7 bases. V lost 3 bases to trimming and J lost 4 bases; unmatched junction nucleotides: 3. There are 13 residues in the CDR3. The germline gives CDR1 SGHRS, CDR2 YFSETQ. The CDR3 spells CASSWNRGETQYF. The CDR3 region has the DNA TGCGCCAGCAGCTGGAACAGGGGAGAGACCCAGTACTTC.

The chain couples TRBV12-3 or TRBV12-4 to TRBJ1-1; 7 bases agree with TRBD1. The junction had 6 bases not matched to a gene; V was cut back by 7 bases and J by 1 base. CDR3 size: 14 residues. As DNA, the CDR3 is TGTGCCAGCATTCTGACAGGGTCGAACACTGAAGCTTTCTTT. Its protein is CASILTGSNTEAFF.

This clonotype was seen many times. The V call is TRBV10-3, the J call TRBJ2-1; 9 bases map to TRBD2. The CDR3 totals 17 residues. Trimming cost V 3 bases and J 0 bases; bases outside gene matches: 6. CDR1 is ENHRY and CDR2 is SYGVKD in the germline V gene. The CDR3 reads CAISDRSGRSSYNEQFF. In nucleotides, the CDR3 is TGTGCCATCAGTGATCGCAGCGGGAGGAGCTCCTACAATGAGCAGTTCTTC.

The rearrangement joins TRBV20-1 to TRBJ2-5; D remains ambiguous. Trimming shortened V by 6 bases and J by 5 bases, and 13 bases separated the two germline ends. From germline, CDR1 is DFQATT and CDR2 SNEGSKA (reference sequence). This CDR3 has 12 residues. CDR3 sequence reads: CSATFSTETQYF. DNA for the CDR3: TGCAGTGCCACTTTCTCTACGGAGACCCAGTACTTC.

This clonotype appeared many times. This chain links TRBV20-1 with TRBJ2-1; TRBD2 matches at 7 bases. V dropped 7 bases and J dropped 9; count of bases not matched to a gene: 9. This CDR3 has 12 amino acids. CDR1 is DFQATT, CDR2 SNEGSKA, per germline (reference sequence). The CDR3 DNA is TGCAGTGAGCGGGATAGGGGCGGTGAGCAGTTCTTC. It translates to CSERDRGGEQFF.

This clonotype has a handful of counts. The V and J genes are TRBV20-1 and TRBJ2-3, with a possible D match to TRBD2 (6 bases). The germline CDR1 and CDR2 sequences are DFQATT and SNEGSKA (reference sequence). V gave up 6 bases and J gave up 5 bases, with 18 bases separating them. The CDR3 is made up of 14 amino acids. As DNA, the CDR3 is TGCAGTGCGCTCGGGGGAGGAAATGAAGATACGCAGTATTTT. Translation: CSALGGGNEDTQYF.

This clonotype was seen more than once but under ten times. The chain uses TRBV7-9 and TRBJ2-6; D gene ambiguous. The CDR3 is made up of 17 amino acids. V was trimmed by 1 base and J by 0 bases, leaving 10 bases between them. CDR1 and CDR2 from the germline V gene are SEHNR and FQNEAQ (reference sequence). The CDR3 loop is CASSLVGSSSGANVLTF. CDR3 nucleotides: TGTGCCAGCAGCTTAGTCGGCAGTAGCTCTGGGGCCAACGTCCTGACTTTC.

CDR3 nucleotides: TGCGCCAGCAGCCAAGGAGGTCAGTTTTTTGGGGCCAACGTCCTGACTTTC. Encoded protein: CASSQGGQFFGANVLTF. This chain links TRBV4-3 with TRBJ2-6; D gene uncertain. Per germline, CDR1 LGHNA and CDR2 YSLEER. The CDR3 has 17 residues. V dropped 1 base and J dropped 3 bases, with 13 bases sitting between them.

V usage is TRBV5-4 and J usage is TRBJ2-1; possible D gene TRBD1, 6 bases. This CDR3 is built from 14 residues. Germline V gene lookup returns CDR1 SGHNT and CDR2 YYREEE (reference sequence). V was shortened by 3 bases and J by 6 bases, with 13 bases between the two germline ends. The DNA of the CDR3 is TGTGCCAGCAGCTCCGCCGGACAGCCCAATGAGCAGTTCTTC. Protein: CASSSAGQPNEQFF. Filled out from reference TRBV5-4 and TRBJ2-1, the complete variable domain reads ETGVTQSPTHLIKTRGQQVTLRCSSQSGHNTVSWYQQALGQGPQFIFQYYREEENGRGNFPPRFSGLQFPNYSSELNVNALELDDSALYLCASSSAGQPNEQFFGPGTRLTVL.

Turning to this clonotype: The junction does not match germline at one end; this may be a read error. V usage is TRBV6-2 or TRBV6-3 and J usage is TRBJ2-1; D uncertain. The germline CDR1 and CDR2 sequences are MNHEY and SVGEGT. This CDR3 has 14 amino acids. This chain's CDR3 is CASSVSSSYNKQFF. In nucleotides, the CDR3 is TGTGCCAGCAGTGTCTCGAGCTCCTACAATAAGCAGTTCTTC.

CDR3 nucleotide sequence: TGTGCCAGCAGCTTAGGTGGTGGACCTGAAGCTTTCTTT. Translated, it gives CASSLGGGPEAFF. The chain uses TRBV7-2 and TRBJ1-1; D gene unclear. V lost 1 base and J lost 6, with 9 bases in between. The CDR3 has 13 residues. Germline V CDR1 and CDR2: SGHTA, FQGNSA.

This clonotype was detected once. The genes are TRBV11-2 and TRBJ2-7; D assignment may be TRBD1 or TRBD2 (6 bases each). Per germline, CDR1 SGHAT and CDR2 FQNNGV. V lost 5 bases to trimming and J lost 5 bases, with 16 bases between them. The CDR3 totals 14 residues. In nucleotides, the CDR3 is TGTGCCAGCAGCCGGGGGCCTCTACTACACGAGCAGTACTTC. It encodes CASSRGPLLHEQYF.

The V call is TRBV11-2, the J call TRBJ2-1; D remains unclear. The CDR3 spans 11 residues. CDR1 is SGHAT, CDR2 FQNNGV, per germline. Trimming pared 5 bases from V and 8 bases from J, leaving 7 bases between. CDR3 loop: CASSPEYEQFF. The CDR3 DNA sequence: TGTGCCAGCAGCCCAGAGTATGAGCAGTTCTTC.

This rearrangement joins TRBV27 to TRBJ1-4; TRBD1 is a possible D gene (6 bases). The V end was cut by 3 bases, the J end by 7 bases, with 12 bases between. Germline loops: CDR1 MNHEY, CDR2 SMNVEV (reference sequence). CDR3 size: 14 residues. As DNA, the CDR3 is TGTGCCAGCAGTTTTAGGGGGGGCGGTGAAAAACTGTTTTTT. Protein: CASSFRGGGEKLFF.